Detailed here is one T cell receptor beta chain. As yet, its antigen is unknown. Deletions cut 7 bases from V and 6 bases from J, with 14 bases between. This CDR3 contains 13 residues. Germline V gene data show CDR1 as SGHTA and CDR2 as FQGNSA. This sample is drawn from a study of T cells in Graves' hyperthyroidism and ophthalmopathy. Notes on the study in general: Among thyroid clonotypes expanded above 0.001, most also appeared in blood.

Researchers took RNA transcripts and amplified the TCR beta CDR3 regions from them. The HTBI set primed first-round TCR CDR3 RT-PCR. TCRdb independently ran MiXCR on the multiplex PCR reads; one entry per CDR3 protein. The sample contains 600,000 to 850,000 distinct CDR3 sequences, about 19% of which appear only once. Blood was drawn at first hyperthyroidism diagnosis, before any ophthalmopathy symptoms. This clonotype originated in a woman in her forties or fifties with Graves' hyperthyroidism that later progressed to Graves' ophthalmopathy. Sequenced input: blood. The V and J genes are TRBV7-2 and TRBJ2-3; tentatively, D is TRBD2 (7 bases). CDR3 residues: CASTSGGRDTQYF. The CDR3 bases are TGTGCCAGCACCTCGGGGGGCAGGGATACGCAGTATTTT. Full variable domain (outside the CDR3, taken from reference TRBV7-2 and TRBJ2-3): GAGVSQSPSNKVTEKGKDVELRCDPISGHTALYWYRQSLGQGLEFLIYFQGNSAPDKSGLPSDRFSAERTGGSVSTLTIQRTQQEDSAVYLCASTSGGRDTQYFGPGTRLTVL.